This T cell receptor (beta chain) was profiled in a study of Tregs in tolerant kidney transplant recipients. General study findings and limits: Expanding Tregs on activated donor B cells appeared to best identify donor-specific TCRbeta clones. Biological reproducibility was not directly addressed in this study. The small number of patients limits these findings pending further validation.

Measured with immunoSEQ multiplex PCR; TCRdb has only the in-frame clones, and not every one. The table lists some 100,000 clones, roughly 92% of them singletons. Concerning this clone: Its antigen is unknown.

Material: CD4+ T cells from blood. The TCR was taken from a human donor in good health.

CDR3 DNA sequence: TGTGCCAGCAGCTTGCCAGGGGGCCGGATCGGGGAGCTGTTTTTT. Its protein is CASSLPGGRIGELFF. V and J are TRBV5-4 and TRBJ2-2; 8 positions agree with TRBD1. The CDR3 has 15 amino acids. Per the germline V gene, CDR1 is SGHNT and CDR2 is YYREEE (reference sequence). V lost 1 base, J lost 7 bases, and 6 bases stayed unmatched.